This T cell receptor (beta chain) derives from a study of shared clonotypes between healthy human individuals (TCRdb year 2020). Background for the entire study: The cohort included a few men and two women between 18 and 49 years of age. For each donor, CD4 naive and CD4 memory were each run on three plates, CD8 naive on two plates, and CD8 memory on one plate. The study deeply sequenced blood TCR repertoires of several healthy adults to estimate repertoire size and the extent of clonotype sharing between individuals. Libraries were prepared and TCR repertoires were sequenced by different laboratories using diverse techniques, in order to increase sequencing depth and limit assay-specific biases. Per donor, leukapheresis produced somewhere between about 0.9 and 10 billion PBMCs.

A note on this clone: Its antigen is currently not known. Qualities for individual bases were not recorded, and no much larger clone is one base off.

TCR CDR3 regions were amplified from genomic DNA by multiplex PCR using the deep immunoSEQ assay. Genomic DNA extracted from each cell subset was distributed evenly over all wells of several immunoSEQ 96-well plates, and each plate served as one replicate. For sorted subsets, about 200 ng genomic DNA, equal to 25,000 to 35,000 T cell genomes, was loaded into each replicate PCR. Purified libraries were quantified with a Qubit 3.0 fluorometer, sized on a Bioanalyzer 2100, and re-quantified with the KAPA Library Quantification kit. Each immunoSEQ 96-well plate was sequenced on its own single-read 150-cycle Illumina NextSeq 550 flow cell. The paper's processing steps were these. Because the immunoSEQ output included only junctional sequences and no quality scores, the filtering could not be the same as the filtering used for full-length reads. To assign V/J genes and CDR3, sequences were annotated against IMGT germline references using PyIR, a Python wrapper for IgBLAST v1.9. Reads were filtered out if the reads had weak V/J assignments (E-value above 1e-6), no CDR3, stop codons, out-of-frame junctions, or ambiguous translated residues. V3J clonotypes were defined as sequences sharing the same inferred V gene, J gene, and CDR3 amino acid sequence. To compute the percentage overlap between repertoires, the number of shared unique clonotypes was divided by the size of the smaller repertoire. Three approaches were used to assess repertoire richness: RTK rarefaction, the Chao1 estimator, and Recon v2.1 estimates of unobserved clonotypes. Generation probabilities were computed with OLGA for all TCRbeta clonotypes obtained by the gDNA method from a handful of donors. TCRdb took this table from immuneACCESS and kept in-frame rearrangements with V and J called. Such tables lack part of the clones; where checked against another copy, unresolved V genes explain under half of the gap, and the rest is unexplained. V, J and clone size are taken as reported in that table, and D and trimming were inferred from the DNA itself. The sample contains 2.3 million or so clones, approximately 95% of them found a single time. The biggest ten clones account for about 0.41% of the sample.

Healthy HIV-negative adults with no recently reported acute infections or vaccinations were included as donors. Every donor was a Caucasian adult living in Nashville, Tennessee, USA. CD4+ T cells were enriched by magnetic negative selection, after which naive cells were positively selected on CD45RA and the negative fraction was taken as the memory subset. After blood collection by leukapheresis, PBMCs were isolated using Ficoll-Histopaque density gradient centrifugation and then cryopreserved in the vapor phase of liquid nitrogen. Analytical flow cytometry was used to check the purity and quantity of each magnetically sorted T cell population. From each sorted fraction, genomic DNA was isolated and quantified by UV absorbance on a Nanodrop 2000c. The full study reports these points: Naive subsets generally had larger estimated clonotype richness than memory subsets did. Pairwise subsampling indicated that sequencing depth was expected to affect the degree of clonotype sharing among donors. Because the study included only a small number of donors, the genetic and exposure-history diversity represented was limited. Incomplete sequencing was indicated by rarefaction of sorted-subset datasets, despite the large sequencing depth. Compared with non-shared clonotypes, clonotypes shared by all four sorted-subset donors had higher generation probabilities. Only blood was sampled, and tissue TCR repertoires likely differ from those in blood. When several donors were compared, the shared fraction of clonotypes was about 5.4% for naive CD4, 3% to 4% for naive CD8, 2.3% for memory CD4, and 0.3% to 0.5% for memory CD8.

Sequenced sample: naive CD4+ T cells from PBMCs. What this sample's cell subset or site label stands for: CD45RA+ positively selected. This receptor was taken from a man aged 18 to 29 in good health. Some clones in this sample may be carry-over from other donors' samples.

The CDR3 amino acid sequence is: CASSQVIRANAEAFF. The bases read TGCGCCAGCAGCCAAGTAATCCGGGCTAACGCTGAAGCTTTCTTT. This chain joins TRBV4-3 to TRBJ1-1, with no confidently assigned D gene. The CDR3 runs 15 residues from the cysteine to the phenylalanine. The kept DNA is CDR3 alone, 45 bases in frame from the first base. Cut back by 1 base and 6 bases, the V and J ends lie 15 bases apart. CDR1 and CDR2 (LGHNA, YSLEER) derive from the germline V gene.